This TCR beta chain emerged from a study of blood T cells in healthy people across ages. Study overall: About one barcoded beta molecule per two T cells was the capture yield of template switching.

Regarding the study as a whole: Older age went with lower TCR beta diversity per million T cells, in a roughly linear way.

This clonotype appeared a single time. No antigen is known for it. The germline V gene encodes CDR1 MDHEN and CDR2 SYDVKM. The CDR3 contains 16 residues. V dropped 6 bases and J dropped 8; count of bases not matched to a gene: 10. PCR was performed a second time for 7 to 11 cycles using a sample-barcoded 5' primer and a J-beta primer mix. TCRdb called the 5' RACE reads again in MiXCR, with one record for every CDR3 protein. In the table there are 1,100,000 or so distinct CDR3 sequences, under 45% of which are singletons. There were healthy Caucasian individuals from Russia, aged about 6 to 90, serving as donors. Total RNA, at least 5 micrograms per sample, was extracted from PBMCs.

The chain joins TRBV28 to TRBJ2-1, with 13 bases aligning to TRBD2. The sequencing sample was made of blood. This TCR came from a woman in her sixties or seventies in good health. DNA of the CDR3: TGTGCCAGCAGCCATCCACTAGCGGGAGGGCCGGATGAGCAGTTCTTC. This gives the protein CASSHPLAGGPDEQFF. Drawing the rest from reference TRBV28 and TRBJ2-1, the complete variable domain is DVKVTQSSRYLVKRTGEKVFLECVQDMDHENMFWYRQDPGLGLRLIYFSYDVKMKEKGDIPEGYSVSREKKERFSLILESASTNQTSMYLCASSHPLAGGPDEQFFGPGTRLTVL.